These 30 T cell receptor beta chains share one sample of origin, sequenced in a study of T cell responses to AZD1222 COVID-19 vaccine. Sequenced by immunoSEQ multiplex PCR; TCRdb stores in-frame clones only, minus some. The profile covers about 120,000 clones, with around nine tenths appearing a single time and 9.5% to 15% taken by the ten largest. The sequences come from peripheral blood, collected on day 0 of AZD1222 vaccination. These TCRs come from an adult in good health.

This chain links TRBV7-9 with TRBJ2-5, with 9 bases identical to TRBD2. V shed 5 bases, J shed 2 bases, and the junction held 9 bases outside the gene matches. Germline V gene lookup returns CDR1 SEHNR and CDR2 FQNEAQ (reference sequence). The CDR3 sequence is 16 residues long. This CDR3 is CASSPRLAGRQETQYF. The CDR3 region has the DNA TGTGCCAGCAGCCCTCGTCTAGCGGGACGACAAGAGACCCAGTACTTC.

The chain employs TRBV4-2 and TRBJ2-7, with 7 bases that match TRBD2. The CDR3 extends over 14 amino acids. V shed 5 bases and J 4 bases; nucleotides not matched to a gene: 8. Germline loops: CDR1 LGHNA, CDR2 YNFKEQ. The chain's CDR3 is CASSTGGLGYEQYF. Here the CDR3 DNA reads TGTGCCAGCAGCACGGGGGGTTTGGGATACGAGCAGTACTTC.

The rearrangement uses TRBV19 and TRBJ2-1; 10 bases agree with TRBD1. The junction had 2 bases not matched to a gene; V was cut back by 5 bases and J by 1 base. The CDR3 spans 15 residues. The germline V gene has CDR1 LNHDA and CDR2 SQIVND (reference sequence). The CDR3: CASSLDRGSYNEQFF. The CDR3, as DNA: TGTGCCAGTAGTCTGGACAGGGGGTCCTACAATGAGCAGTTCTTC.

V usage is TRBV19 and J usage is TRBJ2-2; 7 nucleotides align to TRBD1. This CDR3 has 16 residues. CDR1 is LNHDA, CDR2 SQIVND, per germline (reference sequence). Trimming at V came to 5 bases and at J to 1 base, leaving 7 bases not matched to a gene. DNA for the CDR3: TGTGCCAGTAGTGCCCTAAGACAGGGGAACACCGGGGAGCTGTTTTTT. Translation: CASSALRQGNTGELFF.

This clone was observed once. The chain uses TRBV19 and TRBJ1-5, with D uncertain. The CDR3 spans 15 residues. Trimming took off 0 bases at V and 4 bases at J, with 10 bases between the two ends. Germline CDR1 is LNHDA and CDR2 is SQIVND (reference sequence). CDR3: CASSIDGGKNQPQHF. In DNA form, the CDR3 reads TGTGCCAGTAGTATAGATGGAGGGAAAAATCAGCCCCAGCATTTT.

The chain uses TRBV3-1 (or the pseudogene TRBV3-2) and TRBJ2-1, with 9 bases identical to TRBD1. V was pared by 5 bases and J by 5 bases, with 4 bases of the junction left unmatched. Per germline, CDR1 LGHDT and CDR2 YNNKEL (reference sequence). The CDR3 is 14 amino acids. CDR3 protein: CASSLGQGNNEQFF. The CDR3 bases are TGTGCCAGCAGCTTGGGACAGGGTAACAATGAGCAGTTCTTC.

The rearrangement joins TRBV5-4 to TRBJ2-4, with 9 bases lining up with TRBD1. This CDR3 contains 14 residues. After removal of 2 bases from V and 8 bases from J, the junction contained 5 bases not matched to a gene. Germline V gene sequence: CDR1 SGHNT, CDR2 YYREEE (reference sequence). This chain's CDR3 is CASSFGQGRDIQYF. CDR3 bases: TGTGCCAGCAGCTTTGGACAGGGGAGGGACATTCAGTACTTC.

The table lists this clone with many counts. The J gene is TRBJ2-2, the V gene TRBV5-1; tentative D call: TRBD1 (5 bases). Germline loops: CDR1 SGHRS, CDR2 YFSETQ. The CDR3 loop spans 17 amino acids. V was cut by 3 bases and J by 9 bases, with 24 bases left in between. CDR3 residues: CASSSSLLGSQVRELFF. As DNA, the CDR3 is TGCGCCAGCAGCTCAAGCCTTCTGGGATCACAGGTCCGGGAGCTGTTTTTT.

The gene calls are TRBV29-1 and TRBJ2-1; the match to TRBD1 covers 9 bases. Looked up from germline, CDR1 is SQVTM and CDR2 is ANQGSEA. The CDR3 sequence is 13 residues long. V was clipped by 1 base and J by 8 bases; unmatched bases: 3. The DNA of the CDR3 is TGCAGCGTTGAAGGGGACAGGGAGCATGAGCAGTTCTTC. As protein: CSVEGDREHEQFF.

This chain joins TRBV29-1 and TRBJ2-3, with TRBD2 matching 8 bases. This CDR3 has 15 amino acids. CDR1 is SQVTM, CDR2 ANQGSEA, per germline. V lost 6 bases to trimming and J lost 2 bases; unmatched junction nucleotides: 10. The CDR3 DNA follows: TGCAGCGTCAACGGGGCGGGAGGCCACACAGATACGCAGTATTTT. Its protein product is CSVNGAGGHTDTQYF.

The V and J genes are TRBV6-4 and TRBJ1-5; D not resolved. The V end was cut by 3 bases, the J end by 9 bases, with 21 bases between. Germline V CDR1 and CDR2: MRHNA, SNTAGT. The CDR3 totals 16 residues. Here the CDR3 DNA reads TGTGCCAGCAGTGAGGTCAGCGCCGCCCCCATAGGGCCCCAGCATTTT. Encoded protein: CASSEVSAAPIGPQHF.

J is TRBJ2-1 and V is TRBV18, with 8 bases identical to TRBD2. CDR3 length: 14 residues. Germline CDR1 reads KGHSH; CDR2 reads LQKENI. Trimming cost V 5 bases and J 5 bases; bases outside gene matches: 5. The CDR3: CASSESGSDNEQFF. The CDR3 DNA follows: TGTGCCAGCTCAGAAAGCGGGAGCGACAATGAGCAGTTCTTC.

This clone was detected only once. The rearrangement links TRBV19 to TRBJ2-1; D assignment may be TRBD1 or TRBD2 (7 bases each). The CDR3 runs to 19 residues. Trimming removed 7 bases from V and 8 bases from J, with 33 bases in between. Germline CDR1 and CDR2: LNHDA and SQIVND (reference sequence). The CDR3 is CASTQWGQLAAGGSDEQFF. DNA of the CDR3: TGTGCCAGTACCCAATGGGGTCAGCTAGCGGCAGGGGGTTCAGATGAGCAGTTCTTC. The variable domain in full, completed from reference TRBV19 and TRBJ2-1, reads DGGITQSPKYLFRKEGQNVTLSCEQNLNHDAMYWYRQDPGQGLRLIYYSQIVNDFQKGDIAEGYSVSREKKESFPLTVTSAQKNPTAFYLCASTQWGQLAAGGSDEQFFGPGTRLTVL.

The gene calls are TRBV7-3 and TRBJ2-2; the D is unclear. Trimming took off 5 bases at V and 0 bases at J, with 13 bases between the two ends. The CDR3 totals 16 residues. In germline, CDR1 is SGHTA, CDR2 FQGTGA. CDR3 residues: CASSNPTTSNTGELFF. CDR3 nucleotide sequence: TGTGCCAGCAGCAATCCGACCACATCGAACACCGGGGAGCTGTTTTTT.

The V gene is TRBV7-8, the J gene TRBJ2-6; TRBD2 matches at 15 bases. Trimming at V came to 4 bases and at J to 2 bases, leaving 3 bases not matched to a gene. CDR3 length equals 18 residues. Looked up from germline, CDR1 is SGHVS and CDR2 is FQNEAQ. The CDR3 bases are TGTGCCAGCAGCTGGGGACTAGCGGGAGGAACTGGGGCCAACGTCCTGACTTTC. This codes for CASSWGLAGGTGANVLTF.

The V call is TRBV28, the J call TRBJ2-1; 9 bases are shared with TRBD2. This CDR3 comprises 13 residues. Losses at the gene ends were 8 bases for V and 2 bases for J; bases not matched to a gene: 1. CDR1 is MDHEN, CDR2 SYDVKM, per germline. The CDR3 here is CASGGRAYNEQFF. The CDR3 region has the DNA TGTGCCAGCGGCGGGAGGGCCTACAATGAGCAGTTCTTC.

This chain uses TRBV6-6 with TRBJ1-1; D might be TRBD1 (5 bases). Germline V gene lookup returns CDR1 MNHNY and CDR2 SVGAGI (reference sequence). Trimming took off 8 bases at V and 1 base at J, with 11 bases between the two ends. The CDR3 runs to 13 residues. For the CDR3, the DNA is TGTGCCAGCGACTGGGGGGGGAACACTGAAGCTTTCTTT. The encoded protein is CASDWGGNTEAFF.

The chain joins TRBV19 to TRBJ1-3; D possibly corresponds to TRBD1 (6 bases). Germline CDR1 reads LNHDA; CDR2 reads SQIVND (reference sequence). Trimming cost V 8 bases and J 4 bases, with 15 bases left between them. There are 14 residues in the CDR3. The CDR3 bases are TGTGCCAGTCCTTGGGGGGCGCGCGGAAACACCATATATTTT. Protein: CASPWGARGNTIYF.

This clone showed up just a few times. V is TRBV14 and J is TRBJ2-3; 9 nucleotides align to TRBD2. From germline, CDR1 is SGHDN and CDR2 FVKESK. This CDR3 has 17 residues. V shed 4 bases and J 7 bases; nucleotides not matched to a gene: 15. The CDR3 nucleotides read TGTGCCAGCAGCCCCGGGGGGCTAGCGGGATTTCTAAATACGCAGTATTTT. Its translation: CASSPGGLAGFLNTQYF.

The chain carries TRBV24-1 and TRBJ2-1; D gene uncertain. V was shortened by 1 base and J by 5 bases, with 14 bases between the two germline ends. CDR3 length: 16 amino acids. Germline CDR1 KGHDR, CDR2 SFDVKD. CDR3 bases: TGTGCCACCAGTGATTTTTCCGCCAAGCGTAACAATGAGCAGTTCTTC. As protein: CATSDFSAKRNNEQFF.

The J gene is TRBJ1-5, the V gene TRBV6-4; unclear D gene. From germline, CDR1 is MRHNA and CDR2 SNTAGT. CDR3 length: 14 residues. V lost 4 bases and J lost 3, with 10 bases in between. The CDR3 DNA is TGTGCCAGCAGTGCTTCGGGGAACAATCAGCCCCAGCATTTT. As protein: CASSASGNNQPQHF.

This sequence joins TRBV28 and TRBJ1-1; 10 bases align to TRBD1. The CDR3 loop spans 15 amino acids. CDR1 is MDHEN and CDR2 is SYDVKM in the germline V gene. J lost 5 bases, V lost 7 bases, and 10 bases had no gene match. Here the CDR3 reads CASTDLGTGVTEAFF. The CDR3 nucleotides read TGTGCCAGCACCGATCTCGGGACAGGGGTGACTGAAGCTTTCTTT.

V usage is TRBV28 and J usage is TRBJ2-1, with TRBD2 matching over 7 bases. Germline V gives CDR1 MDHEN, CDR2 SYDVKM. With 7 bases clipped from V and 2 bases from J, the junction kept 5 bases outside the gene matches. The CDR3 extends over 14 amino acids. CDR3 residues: CASTSGGAYNEQFF. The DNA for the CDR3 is TGTGCCAGCACCTCGGGGGGAGCCTACAATGAGCAGTTCTTC.

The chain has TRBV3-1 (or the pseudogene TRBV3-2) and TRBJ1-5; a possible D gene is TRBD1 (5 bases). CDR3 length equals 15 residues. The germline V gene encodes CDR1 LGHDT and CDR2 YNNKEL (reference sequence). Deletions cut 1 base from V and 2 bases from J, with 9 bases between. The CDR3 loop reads CASSQAGPGNQPQHF. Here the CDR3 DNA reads TGTGCCAGCAGCCAAGCGGGGCCGGGCAATCAGCCCCAGCATTTT.

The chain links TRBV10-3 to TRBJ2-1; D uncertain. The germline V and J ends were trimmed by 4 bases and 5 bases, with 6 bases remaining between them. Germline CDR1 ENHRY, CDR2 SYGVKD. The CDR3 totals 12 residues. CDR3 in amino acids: CAISVVNNEQFF. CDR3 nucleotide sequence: TGTGCCATCAGTGTGGTCAACAATGAGCAGTTCTTC.

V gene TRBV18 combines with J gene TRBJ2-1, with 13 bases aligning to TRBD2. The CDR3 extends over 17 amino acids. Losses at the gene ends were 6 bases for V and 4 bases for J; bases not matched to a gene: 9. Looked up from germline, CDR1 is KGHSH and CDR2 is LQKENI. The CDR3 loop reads CASSPGLAGSEYNEQFF. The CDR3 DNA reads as TGTGCCAGCTCCCCGGGACTAGCGGGAAGCGAATACAATGAGCAGTTCTTC.

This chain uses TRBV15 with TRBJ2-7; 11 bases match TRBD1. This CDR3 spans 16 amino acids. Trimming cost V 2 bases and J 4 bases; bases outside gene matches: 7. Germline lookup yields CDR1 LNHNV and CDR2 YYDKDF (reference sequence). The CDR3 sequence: CATSRQDRGLGYEQYF. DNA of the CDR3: TGTGCCACCAGCAGACAGGACAGGGGGCTCGGATACGAGCAGTACTTC.

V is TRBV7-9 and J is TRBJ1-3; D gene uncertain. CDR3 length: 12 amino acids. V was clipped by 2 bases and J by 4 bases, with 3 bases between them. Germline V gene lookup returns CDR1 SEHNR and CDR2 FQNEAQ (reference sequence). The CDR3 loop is CASSLTGNTIYF. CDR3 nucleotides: TGTGCCAGCAGCTTAACCGGAAACACCATATATTTT.

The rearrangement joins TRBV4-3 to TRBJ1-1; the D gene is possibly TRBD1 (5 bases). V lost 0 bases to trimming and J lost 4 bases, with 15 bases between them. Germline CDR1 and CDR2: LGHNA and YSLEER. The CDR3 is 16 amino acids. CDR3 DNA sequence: TGCGCCAGCAGCCAAGATGACGGGGCGCGGGGCACTGAAGCTTTCTTT. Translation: CASSQDDGARGTEAFF.

CDR3 in amino acids: CASSDIRTGGTEAFF. The CDR3 nucleotides read TGTGCCAGCAGCGACATACGGACAGGGGGCACTGAAGCTTTCTTT. The J gene is TRBJ1-1, the V gene TRBV5-4; 10 bases line up with TRBD1. Losses at the gene ends were 4 bases for V and 4 bases for J; bases not matched to a gene: 7. CDR1 SGHNT and CDR2 YYREEE come from the germline V gene (reference sequence). The CDR3 is made up of 15 amino acids.